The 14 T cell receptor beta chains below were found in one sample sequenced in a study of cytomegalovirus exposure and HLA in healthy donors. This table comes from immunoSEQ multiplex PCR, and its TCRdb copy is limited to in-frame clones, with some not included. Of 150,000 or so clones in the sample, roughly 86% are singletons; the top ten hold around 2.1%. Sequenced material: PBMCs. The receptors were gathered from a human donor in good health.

The CDR3 sequence: CASSLAGVVNGYTF. For the CDR3, the DNA is TGCGCCAGCAGCTTGGCCGGGGTGGTGAATGGCTACACCTTC. V usage is TRBV5-1 and J usage is TRBJ1-2; D unclear. This CDR3 has 14 amino acids. V gave up 0 bases and J gave up 6 bases, with 12 bases separating them. Germline V gene lookup returns CDR1 SGHRS and CDR2 YFSETQ.

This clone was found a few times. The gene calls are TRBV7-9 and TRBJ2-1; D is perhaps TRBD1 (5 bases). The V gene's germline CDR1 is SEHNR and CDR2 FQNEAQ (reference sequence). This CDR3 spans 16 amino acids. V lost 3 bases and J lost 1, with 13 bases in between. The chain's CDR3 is CASSFAGRASYNEQFF. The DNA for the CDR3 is TGTGCCAGCAGCTTCGCTGGCAGGGCTTCCTACAATGAGCAGTTCTTC.

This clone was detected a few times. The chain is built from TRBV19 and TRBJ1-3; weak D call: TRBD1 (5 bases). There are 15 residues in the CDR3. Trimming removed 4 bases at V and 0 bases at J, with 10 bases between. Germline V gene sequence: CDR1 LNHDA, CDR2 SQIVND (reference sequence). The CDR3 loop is CASSTTVASGNTIYF. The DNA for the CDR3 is TGTGCCAGTAGTACGACAGTGGCCTCTGGAAACACCATATATTTT.

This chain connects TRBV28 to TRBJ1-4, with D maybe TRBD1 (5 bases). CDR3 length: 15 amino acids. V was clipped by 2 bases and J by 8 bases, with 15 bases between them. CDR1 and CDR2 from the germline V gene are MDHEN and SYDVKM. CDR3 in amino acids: CASSLPPGGIEKLFF. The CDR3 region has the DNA TGTGCCAGCAGTTTACCTCCCGGGGGTATCGAAAAACTGTTTTTT.

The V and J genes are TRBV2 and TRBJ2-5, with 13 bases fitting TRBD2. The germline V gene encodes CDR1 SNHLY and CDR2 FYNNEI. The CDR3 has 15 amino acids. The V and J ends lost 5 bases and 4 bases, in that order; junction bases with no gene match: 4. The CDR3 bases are TGTGCCAGCAGTTCTACTAGCGGGGGGGGAGAGACCCAGTACTTC. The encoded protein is CASSSTSGGGETQYF.

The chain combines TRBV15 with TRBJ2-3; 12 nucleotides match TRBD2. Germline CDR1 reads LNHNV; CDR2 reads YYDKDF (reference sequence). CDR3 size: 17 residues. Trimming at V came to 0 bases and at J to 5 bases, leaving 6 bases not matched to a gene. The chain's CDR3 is CATSRDRLAGAGDTQYF. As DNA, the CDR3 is TGTGCCACCAGCAGAGATCGACTAGCGGGAGCGGGAGATACGCAGTATTTT. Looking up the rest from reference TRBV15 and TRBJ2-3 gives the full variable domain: DAMVIQNPRYQVTQFGKPVTLSCSQTLNHNVMYWYQQKSSQAPKLLFHYYDKDFNNEADTPDNFQSRRPNTSFCFLDIRSPGLGDTAMYLCATSRDRLAGAGDTQYFGPGTRLTVL.

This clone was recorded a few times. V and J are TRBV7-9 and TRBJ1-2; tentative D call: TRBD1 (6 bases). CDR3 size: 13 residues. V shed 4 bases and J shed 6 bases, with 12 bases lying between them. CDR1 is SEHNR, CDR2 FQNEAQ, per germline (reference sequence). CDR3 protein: CASSSTGLDGYTF. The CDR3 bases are TGTGCCAGCAGCTCTACAGGGCTCGATGGCTACACCTTC.

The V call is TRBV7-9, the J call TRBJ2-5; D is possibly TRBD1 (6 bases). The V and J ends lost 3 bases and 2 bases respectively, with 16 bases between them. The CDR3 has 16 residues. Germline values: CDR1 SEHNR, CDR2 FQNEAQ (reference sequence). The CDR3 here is CASSLGPGQTQETQYF. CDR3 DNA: TGTGCCAGCAGCTTGGGCCCCGGACAGACTCAAGAGACCCAGTACTTC.

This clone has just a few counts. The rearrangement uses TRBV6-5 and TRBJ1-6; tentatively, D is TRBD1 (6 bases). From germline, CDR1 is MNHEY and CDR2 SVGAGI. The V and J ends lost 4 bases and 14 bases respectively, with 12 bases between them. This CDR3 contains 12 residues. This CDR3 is CASSFGQSALHF. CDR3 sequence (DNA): TGTGCCAGCAGTTTCGGACAGTCGGCCCTCCACTTT.

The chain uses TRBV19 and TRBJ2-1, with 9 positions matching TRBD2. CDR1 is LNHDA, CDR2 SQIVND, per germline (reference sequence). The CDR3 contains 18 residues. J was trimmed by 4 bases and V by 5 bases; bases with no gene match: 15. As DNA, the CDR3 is TGTGCCAGTAGTGAGCAACTAGCGGGCGTCCTCACTTACAATGAGCAGTTCTTC. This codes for CASSEQLAGVLTYNEQFF.

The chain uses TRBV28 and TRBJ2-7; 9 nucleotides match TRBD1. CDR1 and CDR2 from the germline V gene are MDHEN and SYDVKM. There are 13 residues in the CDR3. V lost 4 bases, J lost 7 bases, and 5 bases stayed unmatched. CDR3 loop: CASSSGQGGEQYF. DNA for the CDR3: TGTGCCAGCAGTTCGGGACAGGGAGGTGAGCAGTACTTC.

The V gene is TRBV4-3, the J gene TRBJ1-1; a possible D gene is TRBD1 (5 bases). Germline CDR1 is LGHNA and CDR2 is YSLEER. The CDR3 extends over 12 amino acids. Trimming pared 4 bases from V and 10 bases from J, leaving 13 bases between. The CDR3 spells CASSRGGGRAFF. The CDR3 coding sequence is TGCGCCAGCAGCCGGGGGGGAGGTAGAGCTTTCTTT.

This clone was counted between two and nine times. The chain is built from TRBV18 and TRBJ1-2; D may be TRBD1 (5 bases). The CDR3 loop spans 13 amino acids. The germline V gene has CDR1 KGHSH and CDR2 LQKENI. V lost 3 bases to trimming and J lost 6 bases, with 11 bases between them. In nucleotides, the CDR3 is TGTGCCAGCTCACCGTACGGGGGAGATGGCTACACCTTC. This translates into CASSPYGGDGYTF.

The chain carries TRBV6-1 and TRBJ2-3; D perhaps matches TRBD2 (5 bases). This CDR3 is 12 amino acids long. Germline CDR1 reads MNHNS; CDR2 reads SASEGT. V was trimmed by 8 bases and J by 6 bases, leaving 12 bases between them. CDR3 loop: CASGRGSDTQYF. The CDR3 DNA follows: TGTGCCAGCGGTAGAGGGTCGGATACGCAGTATTTT.